This passage covers 9 T cell receptor beta chains from one sample sequenced in a study of OX40 agonist ivuxolimab in advanced cancers. The table came from immunoSEQ multiplex PCR; TCRdb's copy has only in-frame clones and leaves some out. The data hold about 64,000 clones, with approximately 90% observed a single time. Material: CD4+ or CD8+ T cells sorted from blood, obtained in a trial of the OX40 agonist ivuxolimab. Receptors were obtained from an adult with an advanced solid tumor such as melanoma, head and neck, liver or kidney cancer.

For the CDR3, the DNA is TGTGCCAGCAGCGCAGGGGCGGTAGGCGACGAGCAGTACTTC. Protein sequence: CASSAGAVGDEQYF. The V and J genes are TRBV9 and TRBJ2-7; tentatively, D is TRBD1 (6 bases). The CDR3 spans 14 residues. CDR1 SGDLS and CDR2 YYNGEE come from the germline V gene. The V end was cut by 3 bases, the J end by 5 bases, with 15 bases between.

This rearrangement joins TRBV28 to TRBJ2-7; TRBD2 might be the D (5 bases). CDR3 length equals 14 residues. Germline V lookup: CDR1 MDHEN, CDR2 SYDVKM. V lost 3 bases to trimming and J lost 6 bases, with 15 bases between them. The CDR3 nucleotides are TGTGCCAGCAGTTTGTCCAGGACTTACCTCGAGCAGTACTTC. As protein: CASSLSRTYLEQYF. The full variable domain, its missing parts supplied by reference TRBV28 and TRBJ2-7, is DVKVTQSSRYLVKRTGEKVFLECVQDMDHENMFWYRQDPGLGLRLIYFSYDVKMKEKGDIPEGYSVSREKKERFSLILESASTNQTSMYLCASSLSRTYLEQYFGPGTRLTVT.

The rearrangement links TRBV5-1 to TRBJ2-3; no clear D. Germline CDR1 reads SGHRS; CDR2 reads YFSETQ. This CDR3 has 15 residues. V was trimmed by 0 bases and J by 0 bases, leaving 8 bases between them. The CDR3 region is CASSLGSVSTDTQYF. CDR3 nucleotide sequence: TGCGCCAGCAGCTTGGGGTCTGTTAGCACAGATACGCAGTATTTT.

Worth noting for this clone: Other nucleotide sequences in the sample specify the same CDR3. The rearrangement links TRBV7-9 to TRBJ2-7; D is unclear. There are 12 residues in the CDR3. V was pared by 4 bases and J by 0 bases, with 4 bases between. Germline V gives CDR1 SEHNR, CDR2 FQNEAQ (reference sequence). The CDR3 is CASSSLSYEQYF. CDR3 DNA: TGTGCCAGCAGCTCACTCTCCTACGAGCAGTACTTC.

The rearrangement links TRBV7-9 to TRBJ1-4; 9 nucleotides agree with TRBD1. This CDR3 comprises 18 residues. Germline-derived CDR1 and CDR2 are SEHNR and FQNEAQ (reference sequence). V shed 0 bases and J 4 bases; nucleotides not matched to a gene: 9. CDR3 nucleotides: TGTGCCAGCAGCTTAGCGGACAGGGGAAGAAGGGATAATGAAAAACTGTTTTTT. Its translation is CASSLADRGRRDNEKLFF.

The chain has TRBV19 and TRBJ2-1; D remains ambiguous. V lost 1 base and J lost 3, with 13 bases in between. This CDR3 spans 16 amino acids. Looked up from germline, CDR1 is LNHDA and CDR2 is SQIVND (reference sequence). Here the CDR3 reads CASSIGAVGSYNEQFF. CDR3 in DNA: TGTGCCAGTAGTATAGGTGCGGTTGGCAGCTACAATGAGCAGTTCTTC.

The chain has TRBV7-9 and TRBJ2-1; possibly TRBD1 for D (5 bases). The CDR3 length is 14 residues. The germline gives CDR1 SEHNR, CDR2 FQNEAQ (reference sequence). Between the trimmed V and J ends, which lost 1 base and 9 bases, there was a span of 13 bases. The CDR3 is CASSLGLGVGEQFF. CDR3 in DNA: TGTGCCAGCAGCTTAGGGTTAGGGGTTGGTGAGCAGTTCTTC.

The rearrangement uses TRBV9 and TRBJ1-1, with no clear D. Germline CDR1 SGDLS, CDR2 YYNGEE. This CDR3 spans 13 amino acids. Trimming left V 3 bases short and J 4 bases short, with 10 bases between. The DNA for the CDR3 is TGTGCCAGCAGCGACTGGGTTGGCACTGAAGCTTTCTTT. Translating it yields CASSDWVGTEAFF.

This clone was detected only once. V and J are TRBV6-5 and TRBJ1-5; possibly TRBD1 for D (5 bases). Germline CDR1 reads MNHEY; CDR2 reads SVGAGI. CDR3 length equals 13 residues. Trimming shortened V by 4 bases and J by 9 bases, and 13 bases separated the two germline ends. The DNA for the CDR3 is TGTGCCAGCAGTTTGGGGGGGAGTGGGCCCCAGCATTTT. It is translated as CASSLGGSGPQHF.